The T cell receptor beta chain under discussion was sequenced for a study of cytomegalovirus exposure and HLA in healthy donors. The study ran its PCR with 60 Vbeta and 13 Jbeta primers. Using immunoSEQ multiplex PCR, the repertoire was profiled, and TCRdb retains in-frame clones only, with some absent. The sample has about 150,000 clones, around 68% seen once. CDR1 is SGHDT and CDR2 is YYEEEE in the germline V gene. CDR3 length: 18 amino acids. Between the trimmed V and J ends, which lost 4 bases and 0 bases, there was a span of 20 bases. Findings of the study overall: Clonal expansion was found to be greater in HLA-associated TCR beta chains than in equally common others in a later analysis. Reportedly, diagnosis of cytomegalovirus status by the classifier showed high specificity and sensitivity.

Remarks on this clone: Its antigen is undetermined.

The chain employs TRBV5-6 and TRBJ1-5, with D perhaps TRBD1 (5 bases). This clonotype was obtained from a young man in good health and CMV-seropositive. Sequencing used PBMCs. CDR3 sequence reads: CASSPGGTAGISNQPQHF. The CDR3 coding sequence is TGTGCCAGCAGCCCCGGGGGGACGGCCGGGATTAGCAATCAGCCCCAGCATTTT.